This T cell receptor (beta chain) was captured in a study of vaccination and CD4 T cells after COVID-19. Study-level information: For post-vaccine samples, collection took place a median around 70 days after dose two, ranging from 14 to 241. Each control was exposed to a CEFX pool, an HIV-1 Nef pool, or no peptide at all.

The sample holds a few counts of this clonotype. Its antigen remains unidentified. V lost 0 bases, J lost 0 bases, and 2 bases stayed unmatched. This CDR3 comprises 15 residues. Germline V gene data show CDR1 as DFQATT and CDR2 as SNEGSKA (reference sequence). An Oncomine TCR Beta short-read assay was used to sequence the DNA from cultured CD4+ T cells. TCRdb used MiXCR to reprocess the PCR reads, holding one entry per CDR3 protein. The profile covers around 25,000 distinct CDR3 sequences, with roughly 27% appearing a single time and about 7% taken by the ten largest. Study findings and constraints: Convalescent patients' clones that were vaccine-specific were spike mono-reactive in 304 of 307 cases.

As for time point: late sampling 161 to 241 days after vaccination in three convalescent patients. Described treatment: 10-day PBMC culture with coronavirus spike peptide pools or control peptides (ViraFEST assay). About 2.1 million PBMCs were grown per well alongside approximately 10 IU/ml IL-2 and 7.5 to 10 ug/ml peptide pools. The J gene is TRBJ2-7, the V gene TRBV20-1, with 10 bases aligning to TRBD2. Sequencing was performed on CD4+ T cells from blood, cultured in vitro, taken about 7 months after SARS-CoV-2 vaccination. This clonotype was sampled from a human donor who had recovered from COVID-19. The CDR3 sequence is CSARDRLAGSYEQYF. For the CDR3, the DNA is TGCAGTGCTAGAGATCGACTAGCGGGCTCCTACGAGCAGTACTTC.